The 30 T cell receptor beta chains below come from one sample, sequenced in a study of tumor-infiltrating lymphocytes in localized non-small cell lung cancer. Some clones are missing from TCRdb's copy, which holds only in-frame ones; the method was immunoSEQ multiplex PCR. The sample contains 12,000 or so clones, around 81% of which appear only once. The sample comprised lung tumor tissue. These receptors were taken from a human donor with non-small cell lung cancer.

The chain uses TRBV5-4 and TRBJ1-2; D ambiguous. This CDR3 is 15 amino acids long. Per germline, CDR1 SGHNT and CDR2 YYREEE (reference sequence). V lost 4 bases, J lost 4 bases, and 17 bases lay in between. CDR3 loop: CASSQDFLRPYGYTF. For the CDR3, the DNA is TGTGCCAGCAGCCAGGACTTCCTGCGCCCCTATGGCTACACCTTC.

This chain uses TRBV18 with TRBJ2-5; the D is unclear. CDR1 is KGHSH, CDR2 LQKENI, per germline. The ends were cut back, 4 bases at V and 4 bases at J, with 13 bases in the middle. The CDR3 length is 14 residues. CDR3 region: CASSQQEMRETQYF. In DNA form, the CDR3 reads TGTGCCAGCTCACAGCAAGAGATGAGAGAGACCCAGTACTTC.

Notes on this clone: Other DNA sequences of this sample code for an identical CDR3. The rearrangement uses TRBV4-1 and TRBJ2-1; D assignment may be TRBD1 or TRBD2 (5 bases each). CDR3 length: 15 residues. Trimming stripped 0 bases from V and 2 bases from J, with 8 bases between. The V gene's germline CDR1 is MGHRA and CDR2 YSYEKL. The CDR3 DNA sequence: TGCGCCAGCAGCCAAGATGGGACCACCTACAATGAGCAGTTCTTC. It yields the protein CASSQDGTTYNEQFF.

CDR3 bases: TGTGCCAGCAGCGCCAGACAGGGAGGTAAAGAGACCCAGTACTTC. Protein product: CASSARQGGKETQYF. The chain is built from TRBV11-2 and TRBJ2-5, with D possibly matching TRBD1 (7 bases). Germline V gene sequence: CDR1 SGHAT, CDR2 FQNNGV. V was pared by 5 bases and J by 3 bases, with 16 bases between. This CDR3 has 15 residues.

V and J are TRBV20-1 and TRBJ2-7; D is unclear. Trimming pared 3 bases from V and 7 bases from J, leaving 7 bases between. This CDR3 comprises 10 residues. Germline CDR1 and CDR2: DFQATT and SNEGSKA (reference sequence). CDR3 bases: TGCAGTGCTAGTAGGTCTGAGCAGTACTTC. Its protein is CSASRSEQYF.

The rearrangement joins TRBV30 to TRBJ2-3; D is ambiguous. From germline, CDR1 is GTSNPN and CDR2 SVGIG (reference sequence). V lost 1 base and J lost 7, with 12 bases in between. The CDR3 runs to 13 residues. CDR3 sequence: CAWSGVGLNTQYF. The DNA for the CDR3 is TGTGCCTGGAGTGGGGTTGGTCTAAATACGCAGTATTTT.

V and J are TRBV7-6 and TRBJ2-6, with D unresolved. Trimming removed 5 bases at V and 2 bases at J, with 10 bases between. This CDR3 contains 15 residues. From germline, CDR1 is SGHVS and CDR2 FNYEAQ. CDR3 nucleotide sequence: TGTGCCAGCAGCGCTCAGGCCCCTGGGGCCAACGTCCTGACTTTC. Translation gives CASSAQAPGANVLTF.

The chain carries TRBV7-2 and TRBJ1-2, with D unresolved. Trimming took off 4 bases at V and 5 bases at J, with 5 bases between the two ends. The CDR3 is made up of 11 amino acids. CDR1 is SGHTA and CDR2 is FQGNSA in the germline V gene. The CDR3 DNA follows: TGTGCCAGCAGCTCCACTTATGGCTACACCTTC. Amino acid sequence: CASSSTYGYTF.

In regard to this clone: Sequence at one end of the junction differs from germline and may be a read error. The chain couples TRBV10-3 to TRBJ2-1; 7 bases are shared with TRBD2. This CDR3 is 13 amino acids long. Germline V gene data show CDR1 as ENHRY and CDR2 as SYGVKD. The CDR3, as DNA: TGTGCCATCAGCGAAGCGGGGTACAGTGAGCAGTTCTTC. It specifies CAISEAGYSEQFF.

Sample share makes this clone medium-sized. CDR3: CATGSGFSSYEQYF. CDR3 sequence (DNA): TGTGCCACGGGGAGTGGGTTTTCGTCCTACGAGCAGTACTTC. The chain uses TRBV28 and TRBJ2-7; the D gene is possibly TRBD2 (5 bases). Germline CDR1 MDHEN, CDR2 SYDVKM. V shed 10 bases and J shed 1 base, with 17 bases lying between them. The CDR3 extends over 14 amino acids.

This chain connects TRBV19 to TRBJ1-3; 7 nucleotides agree with TRBD1. Germline CDR1 reads LNHDA; CDR2 reads SQIVND (reference sequence). The CDR3 runs 16 residues. V shed 3 bases, J shed 2 bases, and the junction held 7 bases outside the gene matches. The CDR3 sequence is CASSIGQEYTGNTIYF. For the CDR3, the DNA is TGTGCCAGTAGTATCGGACAGGAGTACACTGGAAACACCATATATTTT.

This chain uses TRBV21-1 with TRBJ2-7; the D call in the table, TRBD1, was not verified against the DNA. TRBV21-1 is a pseudogene locus. This CDR3 has 15 residues. This CDR3 is CASTPRDSQSYEQYV. The CDR3 DNA follows: TGTGCCAGCACCCCCCGGGACAGCCAATCCTACGAGCAGTACGTC.

This chain connects TRBV19 to TRBJ2-7, with D possibly being TRBD2 (6 bases). V lost 3 bases to trimming and J lost 2 bases, with 14 bases between them. This CDR3 is 15 amino acids long. Germline assignment: CDR1 LNHDA and CDR2 SQIVND (reference sequence). The CDR3 is CASSIWAAGTYEQYF. CDR3 bases: TGTGCCAGTAGTATTTGGGCTGCGGGAACCTACGAGCAGTACTTC.

The chain uses TRBV4-3 and TRBJ1-1, with 8 bases identical to TRBD1. Germline V gives CDR1 LGHNA, CDR2 YSLEER. The CDR3 loop spans 15 amino acids. After removal of 4 bases from V and 3 bases from J, the junction contained 7 bases not matched to a gene. This CDR3 is CASSPQTGAYTEAFF. CDR3 coding DNA: TGCGCCAGCAGCCCACAGACAGGGGCGTACACTGAAGCTTTCTTT.

This chain links TRBV11-2 with TRBJ2-5; TRBD1 aligns across 8 bases. The CDR3 covers 16 residues. Trimming cost V 1 base and J 6 bases; bases outside gene matches: 10. The germline CDR1 and CDR2 sequences are SGHAT and FQNNGV. In DNA, the CDR3 is TGTGCCAGCAGCTTAGGGGCAGGGGGCCGGCAAAAGACCCAGTACTTC. This translates into CASSLGAGGRQKTQYF.

This chain connects TRBV14 to TRBJ1-1; no reliable D call. The CDR3 has 16 residues. Between the trimmed V and J ends, which lost 0 bases and 1 base, there was a span of 12 bases. Germline V gene sequence: CDR1 SGHDN, CDR2 FVKESK. Here the CDR3 DNA reads TGTGCCAGCAGCCAAGATTCGAACCGAGCGAACACTGAAGCTTTCTTT. Translated: CASSQDSNRANTEAFF.

The CDR3 protein is CASSDWPALGNSPLHF. CDR3 sequence (DNA): TGCGCCAGCAGTGATTGGCCGGCCCTGGGAAATTCACCCCTCCACTTT. V is TRBV10-2 and J is TRBJ1-6, with D unresolved. Per germline, CDR1 WSHSY and CDR2 SAAADI. The V and J ends lost 3 bases and 7 bases respectively, with 16 bases between them. This CDR3 has 16 residues.

The chain couples TRBV27 to TRBJ2-7; tentatively, D is TRBD2 (6 bases). This CDR3 has 15 amino acids. Germline lookup yields CDR1 MNHEY and CDR2 SMNVEV (reference sequence). V lost 6 bases and J lost 2, with 17 bases in between. CDR3 residues: CASRVNRDWPYEQYF. The CDR3, as DNA: TGTGCCAGCAGGGTCAACCGGGACTGGCCCTACGAGCAGTACTTC.

This chain connects TRBV6-5 to TRBJ1-2; D gene uncertain. There are 14 residues in the CDR3. Between the trimmed V and J ends, which lost 4 bases and 8 bases, there was a span of 17 bases. Germline V gene lookup returns CDR1 MNHEY and CDR2 SVGAGI. The CDR3 loop is CASSFSPRGVGYTF. The CDR3 DNA follows: TGTGCCAGCAGTTTCAGCCCCCGGGGAGTCGGCTACACCTTC.

The rearrangement links TRBV11-2 to TRBJ1-6; the D gene is possibly TRBD1 (5 bases). V lost 1 base and J lost 7, with 8 bases in between. CDR1 SGHAT and CDR2 FQNNGV come from the germline V gene. The CDR3 length is 14 residues. As DNA, the CDR3 is TGTGCCAGCAGCTTAGTAGCAGGGAATTCACCCCTCCACTTT. The encoded protein is CASSLVAGNSPLHF.

The CDR3 DNA follows: TGTGCCAGCAGCCCTATCACAGATACGCAGTATTTT. The encoded protein is CASSPITDTQYF. The chain has TRBV7-2 and TRBJ2-3; D call uncertain. This CDR3 region has 12 residues. Germline V lookup: CDR1 SGHTA, CDR2 FQGNSA. V was trimmed by 5 bases and J by 2 bases, leaving 5 bases between them.

This clone came up once. The J gene is TRBJ1-1, the V gene TRBV28, with 7 nucleotides matching TRBD1. V shed 7 bases and J 4 bases; nucleotides not matched to a gene: 12. Per germline, CDR1 MDHEN and CDR2 SYDVKM. The CDR3 consists of 15 residues. Here the CDR3 reads CASTQGDSSGTEAFF. DNA for the CDR3: TGTGCCAGCACCCAAGGGGACAGTTCGGGCACTGAAGCTTTCTTT.

The chain has TRBV15 and TRBJ1-1; D remains unclear. Per the germline V gene, CDR1 is LNHNV and CDR2 is YYDKDF (reference sequence). The CDR3 spans 16 residues. V lost 0 bases, J lost 7 bases, and 18 bases lay in between. The CDR3 sequence: CATSREFEIGRLEAFF. CDR3 coding DNA: TGTGCCACCAGCAGAGAATTTGAGATAGGCAGGCTTGAAGCTTTCTTT.

This clone was observed a few times. The chain employs TRBV27 and TRBJ2-7; possible D gene TRBD2, 6 bases. With 3 bases removed from V and 4 bases from J, the gap between germline ends came to 19 bases. The CDR3 sequence is 16 residues long. Germline CDR1 and CDR2: MNHEY and SMNVEV (reference sequence). The CDR3 coding sequence is TGTGCCAGCAGTTTGAACGGGCGGGGCGCCCTTTACGAGCAGTACTTC. Encoded protein: CASSLNGRGALYEQYF.

This clone was counted a few times. The chain links TRBV5-1 to TRBJ2-3; D not resolved. The V gene's germline CDR1 is SGHRS and CDR2 YFSETQ. V shed 2 bases and J shed 0 bases, with 7 bases lying between them. The CDR3 is 14 residues long. CDR3 sequence: CASSFRLSTDTQYF. In DNA form, the CDR3 reads TGCGCCAGCAGCTTTAGGCTTAGCACAGATACGCAGTATTTT.

This chain joins TRBV9 and TRBJ1-5, with D possibly being TRBD1 (5 bases). This CDR3 has 13 residues. Trimming removed 4 bases at V and 5 bases at J, with 10 bases between. Germline loops: CDR1 SGDLS, CDR2 YYNGEE. The CDR3 protein is CASSFGGDQPQHF. The CDR3 nucleotides are TGTGCCAGCAGCTTTGGGGGGGATCAGCCCCAGCATTTT.

The chain has TRBV5-1 and TRBJ2-3; D may be TRBD2 (7 bases). This CDR3 has 16 residues. V was trimmed by 0 bases and J by 5 bases, leaving 16 bases between them. Germline V CDR1 and CDR2: SGHRS, YFSETQ. In nucleotides, the CDR3 is TGCGCCAGCAGCTTGGAGTGGGGGGGCTCTCAAGATACGCAGTATTTT. It translates to CASSLEWGGSQDTQYF.

The CDR3 protein is CASSRRQGGNYGYTF. The CDR3 DNA sequence: TGTGCCAGCAGCCGACGACAGGGCGGCAACTATGGCTACACCTTC. The chain recombines TRBV7-2 with TRBJ1-2; TRBD1 matches 7 bases. Germline V lookup: CDR1 SGHTA, CDR2 FQGNSA. The length of the CDR3 is 15 residues. The ends lost 5 bases at V and 2 bases at J; junction bases unmatched: 8.

The chain is built from TRBV5-1 and TRBJ1-2, with D hard to call. The V gene lost 0 bases and the J gene lost 8 bases, with 11 bases spanning the gap. The CDR3 contains 13 residues. CDR1 is SGHRS and CDR2 is YFSETQ in the germline V gene. The chain's CDR3 is CASSLDGQNGYTF. The CDR3 bases are TGCGCCAGCAGCTTGGACGGGCAGAACGGCTACACCTTC.

The V and J genes are TRBV29-1 and TRBJ2-3; TRBD1 agrees at 8 bases. The CDR3 runs 13 residues. V lost 7 bases to trimming and J lost 3 bases; unmatched junction nucleotides: 6. From germline, CDR1 is SQVTM and CDR2 ANQGSEA. The CDR3 loop reads CSAGDRKTDTQYF. DNA of the CDR3: TGCAGCGCTGGGGACAGGAAAACAGATACGCAGTATTTT.